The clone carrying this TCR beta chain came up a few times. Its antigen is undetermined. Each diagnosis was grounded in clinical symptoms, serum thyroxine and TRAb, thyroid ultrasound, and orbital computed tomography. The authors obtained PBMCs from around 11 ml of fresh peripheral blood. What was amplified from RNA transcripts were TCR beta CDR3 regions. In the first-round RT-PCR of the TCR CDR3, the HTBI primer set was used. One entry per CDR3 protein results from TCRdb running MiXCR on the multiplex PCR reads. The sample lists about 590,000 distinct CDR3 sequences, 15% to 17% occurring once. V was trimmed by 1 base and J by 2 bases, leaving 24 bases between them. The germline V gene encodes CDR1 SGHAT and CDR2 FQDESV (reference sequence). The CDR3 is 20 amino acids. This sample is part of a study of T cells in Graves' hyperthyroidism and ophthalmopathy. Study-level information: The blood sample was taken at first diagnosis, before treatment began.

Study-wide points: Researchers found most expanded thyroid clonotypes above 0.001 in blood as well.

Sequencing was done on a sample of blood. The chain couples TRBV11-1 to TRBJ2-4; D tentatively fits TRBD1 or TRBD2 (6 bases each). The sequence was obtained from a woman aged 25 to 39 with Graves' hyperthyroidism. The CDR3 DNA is TGTGCCAGCAGCTTAGGTCTCCCGAACTCGGGGGCGCGTTCCAAAAACATTCAGTACTTC. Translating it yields CASSLGLPNSGARSKNIQYF. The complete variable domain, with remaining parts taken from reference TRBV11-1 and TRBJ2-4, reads EAEVAQSPRYKITEKSQAVAFWCDPISGHATLYWYRQILGQGPELLVQFQDESVVDDSQLPKDRFSAERLKGVDSTLKIQPAELGDSAMYLCASSLGLPNSGARSKNIQYFGAGTRLSVL.